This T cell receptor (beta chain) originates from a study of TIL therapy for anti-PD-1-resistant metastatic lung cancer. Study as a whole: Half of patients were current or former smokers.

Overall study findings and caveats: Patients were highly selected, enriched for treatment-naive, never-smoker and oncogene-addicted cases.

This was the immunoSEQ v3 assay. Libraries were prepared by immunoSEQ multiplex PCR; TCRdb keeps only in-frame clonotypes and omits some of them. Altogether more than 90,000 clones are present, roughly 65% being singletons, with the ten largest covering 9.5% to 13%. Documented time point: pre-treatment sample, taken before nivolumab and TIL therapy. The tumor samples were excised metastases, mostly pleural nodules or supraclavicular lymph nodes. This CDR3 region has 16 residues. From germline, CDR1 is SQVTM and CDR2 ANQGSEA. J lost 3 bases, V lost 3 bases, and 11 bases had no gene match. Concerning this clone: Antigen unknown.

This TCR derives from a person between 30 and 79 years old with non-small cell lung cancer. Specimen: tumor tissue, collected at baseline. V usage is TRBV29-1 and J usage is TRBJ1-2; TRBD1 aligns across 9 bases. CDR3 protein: CSVEPRGTGLDYGYTF. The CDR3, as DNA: TGCAGCGTTGAGCCTAGAGGGACAGGGCTAGACTATGGCTACACCTTC.